This T cell receptor (beta chain) came from a study of cytomegalovirus exposure and HLA in healthy donors. Findings of the study overall: V- and J-gene trimming in TCR beta was tied to a missense DCLRE1C variant by an analysis performed later. In a later analysis, compared with equally common non-associated chains, HLA-associated beta chains were more expanded. Among TCR sequences, most were rare, though some public TCRs appeared in many donors. The majority of CMV-associated TCR beta chains were reported as apparently HLA-restricted in a later analysis.

Comments on this clone: The antigen is not known.

This CDR3 is 16 amino acids long. V was clipped by 6 bases and J by 4 bases; unmatched bases: 13. The germline CDR1 and CDR2 sequences are SNHLY and FYNNEI. The PCR employed 60 Vbeta primers together with 13 Jbeta primers. Libraries were prepared by immunoSEQ multiplex PCR; TCRdb keeps only in-frame clonotypes and omits some of them. The sample lists approximately 160,000 clones, 68% occurring once. Sequenced: PBMCs. The chain is built from TRBV2 and TRBJ1-2, with 8 bases identical to TRBD1. This receptor was obtained from a man aged 50 to 60 in good health and CMV-seronegative. Written as DNA, the CDR3 is TGTGCCAGCAGCCCTTCTCGGGACAGGACGCTCTATGGCTACACCTTC. As protein: CASSPSRDRTLYGYTF.